Presented here are 10 T cell receptor beta chains from one specimen sequenced in a study of blood T cells in healthy people across ages. The second PCR ran roughly 7 to 12 cycles with a sample-barcoded 5' primer and J-beta primers. One entry per CDR3 protein, called by TCRdb with MiXCR from the 5' RACE reads. This table has about 640,000 distinct CDR3 sequences, about 53% appearing once. Sample: blood. The source of these receptors is a man in his sixties in good health.

This clonotype came up many times. A junction end diverges from the germline sequence, so it may reflect a read error. V usage is TRBV5-1 and J usage is TRBJ2-1; D gene unclear. This CDR3 spans 12 amino acids. In germline, CDR1 is SGHRS, CDR2 YFSETQ. In DNA form, the CDR3 reads TGTGCCAGCAGCCTCAACTACAATGAGCAGTTCTTC. It codes for CASSLNYNEQFF.

This clonotype showed up just a few times. The chain recombines TRBV6-5 with TRBJ1-2, with 10 bases aligning to TRBD1. The V and J ends lost 4 bases and 2 bases, in that order; junction bases with no gene match: 4. Germline values: CDR1 MNHEY, CDR2 SVGAGI. CDR3 length equals 15 residues. CDR3 DNA sequence: TGTGCCAGCAGTTCCCGGACAGGGGGGAACTATGGCTACACCTTC. Protein sequence: CASSSRTGGNYGYTF.

V is TRBV20-1 and J is TRBJ2-3; 7 bases are shared with TRBD1. Germline CDR1 is DFQATT and CDR2 is SNEGSKA (reference sequence). J was trimmed by 1 base and V by 6 bases; bases with no gene match: 10. The CDR3 consists of 15 residues. CDR3 DNA sequence: TGCAGTGCCTATACCGGGACAGTGGGCACAGATACGCAGTATTTT. Translating it yields CSAYTGTVGTDTQYF.

The CDR3 nucleotides read TGCGCCAGCAGCTTGTTAGGGGAATGGAGCACTGAAGCTTTCTTT. It specifies CASSLLGEWSTEAFF. V usage is TRBV5-1 and J usage is TRBJ1-1; weak D call: TRBD1 (5 bases). CDR1 and CDR2 from the germline V gene are SGHRS and YFSETQ. V dropped 1 base and J dropped 4 bases, with 14 bases sitting between them. The CDR3 runs 15 residues.

The chain is built from TRBV11-2 and TRBJ2-5; TRBD2 agrees at 10 bases. Germline V gene lookup returns CDR1 SGHAT and CDR2 FQNNGV. V trimming: 1 base; J trimming: 5 bases; junction bases outside the gene matches: 13. The CDR3 covers 18 residues. The CDR3 DNA sequence: TGTGCCAGCAGCTTAGGTTATTCGGGAAGCGGGGGGGCCGAGACCCAGTACTTC. Its translation: CASSLGYSGSGGAETQYF.

This chain links TRBV7-2 with TRBJ2-3, with unresolved D. V was trimmed by 1 base and J by 2 bases, leaving 10 bases between them. The germline V gene has CDR1 SGHTA and CDR2 FQGNSA. The CDR3 sequence is 15 residues long. The CDR3 is CASSLGVGVTDTQYF. The CDR3 coding sequence is TGTGCCAGCAGCTTAGGCGTTGGGGTCACAGATACGCAGTATTTT.

There are a few counts of this clonotype. The chain recombines TRBV10-3 with TRBJ2-5; possible D gene TRBD2, 5 bases. This CDR3 region has 12 residues. The V and J ends lost 4 bases and 5 bases respectively, with 8 bases between them. The germline gives CDR1 ENHRY, CDR2 SYGVKD. CDR3 loop: CAISGLRETQYF. CDR3 DNA: TGTGCCATCAGTGGACTAAGGGAGACCCAGTACTTC.

The chain carries TRBV7-2 and TRBJ1-1, with D possibly TRBD1 on 5 matching bases. Germline loops: CDR1 SGHTA, CDR2 FQGNSA. There are 15 residues in the CDR3. V lost 5 bases, J lost 4 bases, and 17 bases lay in between. Here the CDR3 reads CASSPLGGGSTEAFF. The CDR3 DNA follows: TGTGCCAGCAGCCCCCTTGGGGGTGGGAGCACTGAAGCTTTCTTT. Looking up the rest from reference TRBV7-2 and TRBJ1-1 gives the full variable domain: GAGVSQSPSNKVTEKGKDVELRCDPISGHTALYWYRQSLGQGLEFLIYFQGNSAPDKSGLPSDRFSAERTGGSVSTLTIQRTQQEDSAVYLCASSPLGGGSTEAFFGQGTRLTVV.

The rearrangement links TRBV6-2 or TRBV6-3 to TRBJ1-1, with a tentative D call TRBD1 (5 bases). Per the germline V gene, CDR1 is MNHEY and CDR2 is SVGEGT. CDR3 length: 16 amino acids. Trimming pared 2 bases from V and 6 bases from J, leaving 19 bases between. CDR3 in DNA: TGTGCCAGCAGTTACGGGACGGGGGATTTGGTCGCTGAAGCTTTCTTT. Protein sequence: CASSYGTGDLVAEAFF.

This clonotype was seen a few times. The chain uses TRBV20-1 and TRBJ2-1; 8 positions agree with TRBD1. The CDR3 runs 15 residues. V lost 5 bases and J lost 6; bases outside the gene matches: 12. The germline V gene encodes CDR1 DFQATT and CDR2 SNEGSKA (reference sequence). CDR3 DNA: TGCAGTGCTCGCCCCTACGGGACAGGACCCAATGAGCAGTTCTTC. It is translated as CSARPYGTGPNEQFF.